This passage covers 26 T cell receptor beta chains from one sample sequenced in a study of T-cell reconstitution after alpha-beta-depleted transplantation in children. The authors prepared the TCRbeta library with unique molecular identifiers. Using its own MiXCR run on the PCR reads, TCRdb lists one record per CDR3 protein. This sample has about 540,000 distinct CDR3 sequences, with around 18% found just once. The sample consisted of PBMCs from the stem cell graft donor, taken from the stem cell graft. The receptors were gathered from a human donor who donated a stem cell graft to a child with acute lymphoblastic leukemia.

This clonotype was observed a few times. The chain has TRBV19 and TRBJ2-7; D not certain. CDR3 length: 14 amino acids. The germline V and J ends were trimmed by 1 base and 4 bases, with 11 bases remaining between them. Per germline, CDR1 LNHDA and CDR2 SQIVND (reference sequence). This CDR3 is CASSIASSDYEQYF. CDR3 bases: TGTGCCAGTAGTATAGCCAGTTCGGATTACGAGCAGTACTTC.

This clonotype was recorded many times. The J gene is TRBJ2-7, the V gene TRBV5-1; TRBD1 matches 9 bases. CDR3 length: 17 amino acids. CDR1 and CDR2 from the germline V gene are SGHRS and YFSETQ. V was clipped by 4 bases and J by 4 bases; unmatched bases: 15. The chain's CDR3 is CASSLLRDRDRWYEQYF. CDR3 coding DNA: TGCGCCAGCAGCCTCCTGAGGGACAGGGATCGGTGGTACGAGCAGTACTTC.

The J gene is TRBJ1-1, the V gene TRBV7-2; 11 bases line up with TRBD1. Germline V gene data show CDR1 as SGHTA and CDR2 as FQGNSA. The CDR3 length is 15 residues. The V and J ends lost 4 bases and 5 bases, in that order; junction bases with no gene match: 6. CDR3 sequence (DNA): TGTGCCAGCAGCTACGTGGGACAGGGGGGAACTGAAGCTTTCTTT. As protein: CASSYVGQGGTEAFF.

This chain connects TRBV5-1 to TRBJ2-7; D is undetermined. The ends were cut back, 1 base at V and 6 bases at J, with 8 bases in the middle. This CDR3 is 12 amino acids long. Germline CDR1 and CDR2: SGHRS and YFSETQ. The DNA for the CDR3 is TGCGCCAGCAGCTTGCAAAGTACCGAGCAGTACTTC. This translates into CASSLQSTEQYF.

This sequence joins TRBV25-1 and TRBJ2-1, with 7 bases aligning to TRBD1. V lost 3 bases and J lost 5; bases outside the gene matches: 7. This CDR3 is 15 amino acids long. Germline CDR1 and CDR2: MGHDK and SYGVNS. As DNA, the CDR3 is TGTGCCAGCAGTGAGCCGACAGGGTTGGACAATGAGCAGTTCTTC. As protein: CASSEPTGLDNEQFF.

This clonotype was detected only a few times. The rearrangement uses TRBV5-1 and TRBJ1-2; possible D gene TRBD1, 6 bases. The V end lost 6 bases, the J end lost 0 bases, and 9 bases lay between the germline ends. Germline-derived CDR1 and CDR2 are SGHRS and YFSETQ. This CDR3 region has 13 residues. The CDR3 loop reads CASTGTTNYGYTF. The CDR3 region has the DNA TGCGCCAGCACCGGGACAACTAACTATGGCTACACCTTC.

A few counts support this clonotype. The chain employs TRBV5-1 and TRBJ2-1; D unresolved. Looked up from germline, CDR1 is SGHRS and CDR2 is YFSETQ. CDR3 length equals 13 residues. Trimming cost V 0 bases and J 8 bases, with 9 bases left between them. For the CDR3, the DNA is TGCGCCAGCAGCTTGGGTAGGGCGTATGAGCAGTTCTTC. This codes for CASSLGRAYEQFF.

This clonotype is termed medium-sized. CDR3 DNA: TGTGCCAGCAGCGCCCTAGCAGATGAGCAGTTCTTC. Residues: CASSALADEQFF. The V gene is TRBV9, the J gene TRBJ2-1; perhaps TRBD2 as D (5 bases). There are 12 residues in the CDR3. Germline assignment: CDR1 SGDLS and CDR2 YYNGEE. Trimming cost V 3 bases and J 8 bases, with 9 bases left between them.

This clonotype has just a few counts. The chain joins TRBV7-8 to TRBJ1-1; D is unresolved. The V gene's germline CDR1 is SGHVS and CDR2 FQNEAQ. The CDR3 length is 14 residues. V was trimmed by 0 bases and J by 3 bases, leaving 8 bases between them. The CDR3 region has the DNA TGTGCCAGCAGCTTAGCAGATCCCTACACTGAAGCTTTCTTT. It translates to CASSLADPYTEAFF.

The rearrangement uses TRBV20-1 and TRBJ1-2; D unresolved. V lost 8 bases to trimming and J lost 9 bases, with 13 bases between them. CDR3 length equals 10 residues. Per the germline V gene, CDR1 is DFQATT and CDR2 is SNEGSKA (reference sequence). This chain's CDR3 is CSSTEESYTF. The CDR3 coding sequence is TGCAGTTCCACGGAGGAGAGCTACACCTTC.

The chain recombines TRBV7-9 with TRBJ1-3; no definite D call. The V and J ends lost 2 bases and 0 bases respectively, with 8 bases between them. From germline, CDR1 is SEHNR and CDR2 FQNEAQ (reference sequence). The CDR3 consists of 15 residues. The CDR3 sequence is CASSLLSLSGNTIYF. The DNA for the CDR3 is TGTGCCAGCAGCTTACTGTCCCTCTCTGGAAACACCATATATTTT.

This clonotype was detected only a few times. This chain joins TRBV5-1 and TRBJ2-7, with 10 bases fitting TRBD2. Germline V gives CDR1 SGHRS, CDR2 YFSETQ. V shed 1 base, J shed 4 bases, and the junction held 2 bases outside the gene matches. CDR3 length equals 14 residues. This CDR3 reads CASSLTSGKYEQYF. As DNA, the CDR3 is TGCGCCAGCAGCTTGACTAGCGGGAAATACGAGCAGTACTTC.

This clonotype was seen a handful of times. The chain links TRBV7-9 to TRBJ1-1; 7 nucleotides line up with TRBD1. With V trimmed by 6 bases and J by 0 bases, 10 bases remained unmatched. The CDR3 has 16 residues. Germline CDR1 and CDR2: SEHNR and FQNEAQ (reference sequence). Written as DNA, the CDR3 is TGTGCCAGCAGACCTACAGGGGTACCCATGAACACTGAAGCTTTCTTT. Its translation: CASRPTGVPMNTEAFF.

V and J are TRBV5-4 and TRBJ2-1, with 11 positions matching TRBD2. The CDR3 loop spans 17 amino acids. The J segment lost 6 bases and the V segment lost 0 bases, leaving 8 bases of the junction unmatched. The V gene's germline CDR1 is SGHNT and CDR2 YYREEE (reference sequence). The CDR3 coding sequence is TGTGCCAGCAGCTTGGCTAGCGGGAGGCGCTCGAGCAATGAGCAGTTCTTC. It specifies CASSLASGRRSSNEQFF.

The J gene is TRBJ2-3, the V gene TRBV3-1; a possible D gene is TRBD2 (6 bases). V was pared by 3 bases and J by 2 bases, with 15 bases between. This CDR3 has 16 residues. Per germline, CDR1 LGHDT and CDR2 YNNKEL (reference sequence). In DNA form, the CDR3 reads TGTGCCAGCAGCCAGGCCGGGACTGTCCTCACAGATACGCAGTATTTT. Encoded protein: CASSQAGTVLTDTQYF.

In DNA, the CDR3 is TGTGCCAGCAGCTCGGACAGGGGACCTTTCAATGAGCAGTTCTTC. Translating it yields CASSSDRGPFNEQFF. This sequence joins TRBV7-8 and TRBJ2-1, with 9 bases identical to TRBD1. The CDR3 loop spans 15 amino acids. Germline V lookup: CDR1 SGHVS, CDR2 FQNEAQ. With 4 bases clipped from V and 6 bases from J, the junction kept 7 bases outside the gene matches.

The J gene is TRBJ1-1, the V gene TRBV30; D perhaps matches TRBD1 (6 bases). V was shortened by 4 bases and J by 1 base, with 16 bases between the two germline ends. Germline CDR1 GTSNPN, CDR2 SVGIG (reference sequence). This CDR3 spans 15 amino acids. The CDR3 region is CAWTHQGRGNTEAFF. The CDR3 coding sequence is TGTGCCTGGACACATCAGGGGAGGGGGAACACTGAAGCTTTCTTT.

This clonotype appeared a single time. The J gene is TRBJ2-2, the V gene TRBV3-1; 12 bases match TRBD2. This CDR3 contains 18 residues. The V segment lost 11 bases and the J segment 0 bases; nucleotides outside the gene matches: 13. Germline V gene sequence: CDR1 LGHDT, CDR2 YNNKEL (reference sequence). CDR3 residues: CAFSFGLAGFANTGELFF. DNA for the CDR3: TGTGCCTTCAGTTTCGGACTAGCGGGGTTCGCGAACACCGGGGAGCTGTTTTTT.

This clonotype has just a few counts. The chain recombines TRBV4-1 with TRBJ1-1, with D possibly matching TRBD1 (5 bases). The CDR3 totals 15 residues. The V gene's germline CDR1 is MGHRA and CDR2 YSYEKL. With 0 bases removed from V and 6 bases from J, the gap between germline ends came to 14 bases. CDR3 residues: CASSQDAVRGAEAFF. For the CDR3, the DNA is TGCGCCAGCAGCCAAGATGCAGTACGGGGGGCTGAAGCTTTCTTT.

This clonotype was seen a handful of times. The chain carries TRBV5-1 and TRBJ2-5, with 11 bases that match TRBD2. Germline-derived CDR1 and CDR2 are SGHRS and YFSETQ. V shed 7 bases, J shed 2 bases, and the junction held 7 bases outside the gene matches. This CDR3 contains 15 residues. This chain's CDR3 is CASRTSGPPQETQYF. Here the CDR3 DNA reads TGCGCCAGCCGGACTAGCGGGCCCCCTCAAGAGACCCAGTACTTC.

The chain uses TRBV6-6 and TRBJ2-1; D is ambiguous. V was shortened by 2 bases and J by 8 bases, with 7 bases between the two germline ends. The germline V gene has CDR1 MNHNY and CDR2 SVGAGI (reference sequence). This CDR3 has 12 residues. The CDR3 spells CASSYMKDEQFF. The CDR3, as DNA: TGTGCCAGCAGTTACATGAAGGATGAGCAGTTCTTC.

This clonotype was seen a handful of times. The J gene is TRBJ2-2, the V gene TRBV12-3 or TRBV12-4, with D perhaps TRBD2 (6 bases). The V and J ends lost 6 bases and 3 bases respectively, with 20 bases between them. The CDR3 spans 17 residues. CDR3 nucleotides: TGTGCCAGCAGCCACGGGGTTTTGGAGCGGGACACCGGGGAGCTGTTTTTT. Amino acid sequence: CASSHGVLERDTGELFF.

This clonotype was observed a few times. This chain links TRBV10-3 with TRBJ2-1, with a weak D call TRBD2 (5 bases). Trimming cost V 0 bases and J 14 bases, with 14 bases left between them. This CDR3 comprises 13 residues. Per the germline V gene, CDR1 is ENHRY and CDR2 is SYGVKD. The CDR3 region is CAISESGSLDEFF. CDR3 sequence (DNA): TGTGCCATCAGTGAGTCGGGGAGCCTTGACGAGTTCTTC.

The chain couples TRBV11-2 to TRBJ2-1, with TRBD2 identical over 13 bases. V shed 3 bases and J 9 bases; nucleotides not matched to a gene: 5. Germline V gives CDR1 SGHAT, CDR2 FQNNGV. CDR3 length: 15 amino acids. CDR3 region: CASSFGLAGVGEQFF. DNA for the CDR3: TGTGCCAGCAGCTTCGGACTAGCGGGAGTGGGTGAGCAGTTCTTC.

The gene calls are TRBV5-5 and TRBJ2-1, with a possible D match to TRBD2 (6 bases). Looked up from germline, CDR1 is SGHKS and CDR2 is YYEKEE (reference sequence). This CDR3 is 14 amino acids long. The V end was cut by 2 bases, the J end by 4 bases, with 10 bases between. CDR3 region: CASSLGGEYNEQFF. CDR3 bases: TGTGCCAGCAGCTTAGGCGGGGAGTACAATGAGCAGTTCTTC.

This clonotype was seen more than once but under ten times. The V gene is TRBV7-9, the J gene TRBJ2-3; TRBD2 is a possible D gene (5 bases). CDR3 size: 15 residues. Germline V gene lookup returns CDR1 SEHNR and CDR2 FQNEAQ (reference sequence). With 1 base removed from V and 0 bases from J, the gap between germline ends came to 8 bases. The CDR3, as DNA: TGTGCCAGCAGCTTAGACGGGGAAAGCACAGATACGCAGTATTTT. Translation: CASSLDGESTDTQYF.